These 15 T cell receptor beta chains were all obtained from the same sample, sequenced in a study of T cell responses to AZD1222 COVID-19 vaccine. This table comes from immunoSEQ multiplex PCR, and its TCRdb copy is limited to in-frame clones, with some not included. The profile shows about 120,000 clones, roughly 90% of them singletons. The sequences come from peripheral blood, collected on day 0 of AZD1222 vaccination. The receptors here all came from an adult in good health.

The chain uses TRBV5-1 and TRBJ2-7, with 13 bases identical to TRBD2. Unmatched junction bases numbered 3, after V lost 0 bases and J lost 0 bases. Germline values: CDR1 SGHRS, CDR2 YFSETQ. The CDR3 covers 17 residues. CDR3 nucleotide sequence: TGCGCCAGCAGCTTGGCCGGGACTAGCGGGGTCTCCTACGAGCAGTACTTC. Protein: CASSLAGTSGVSYEQYF.

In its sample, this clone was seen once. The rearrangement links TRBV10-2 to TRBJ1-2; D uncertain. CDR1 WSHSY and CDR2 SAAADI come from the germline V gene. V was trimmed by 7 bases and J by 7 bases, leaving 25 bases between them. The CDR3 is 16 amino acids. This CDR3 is CASTRSPMNRALGYTF. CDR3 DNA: TGCGCCAGCACTCGTTCCCCCATGAATAGGGCCCTTGGCTACACCTTC.

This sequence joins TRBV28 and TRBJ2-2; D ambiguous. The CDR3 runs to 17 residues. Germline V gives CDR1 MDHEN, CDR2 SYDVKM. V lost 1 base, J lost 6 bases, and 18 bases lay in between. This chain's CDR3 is CASSLLGPTARSGELFF. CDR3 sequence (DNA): TGTGCCAGCAGTTTATTGGGCCCTACGGCAAGGTCCGGGGAGCTGTTTTTT.

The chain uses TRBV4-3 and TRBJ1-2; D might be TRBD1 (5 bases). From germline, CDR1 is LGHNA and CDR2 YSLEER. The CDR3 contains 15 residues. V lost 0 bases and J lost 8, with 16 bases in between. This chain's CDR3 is CASSQEAPGMGGYTF. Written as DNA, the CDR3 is TGCGCCAGCAGCCAAGAGGCCCCAGGGATGGGGGGCTACACCTTC.

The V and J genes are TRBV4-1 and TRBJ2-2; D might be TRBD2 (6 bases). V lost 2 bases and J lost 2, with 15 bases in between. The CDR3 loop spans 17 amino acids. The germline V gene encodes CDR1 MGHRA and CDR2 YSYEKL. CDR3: CASSQPLTGTNTGELFF. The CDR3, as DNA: TGCGCCAGCAGCCAACCCCTTACCGGGACTAACACCGGGGAGCTGTTTTTT.

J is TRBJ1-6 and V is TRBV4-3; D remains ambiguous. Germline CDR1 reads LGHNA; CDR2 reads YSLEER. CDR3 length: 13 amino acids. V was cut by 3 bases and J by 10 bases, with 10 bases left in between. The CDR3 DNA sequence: TGCGCCAGCAGCCACGGGTTTCGATCACCCCTCCACTTT. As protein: CASSHGFRSPLHF.

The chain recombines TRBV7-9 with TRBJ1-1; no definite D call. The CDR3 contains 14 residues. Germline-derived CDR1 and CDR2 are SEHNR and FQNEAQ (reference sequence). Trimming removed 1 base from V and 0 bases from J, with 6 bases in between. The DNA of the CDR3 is TGTGCCAGCAGCTTAGGGGGAGTGAACACTGAAGCTTTCTTT. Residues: CASSLGGVNTEAFF.

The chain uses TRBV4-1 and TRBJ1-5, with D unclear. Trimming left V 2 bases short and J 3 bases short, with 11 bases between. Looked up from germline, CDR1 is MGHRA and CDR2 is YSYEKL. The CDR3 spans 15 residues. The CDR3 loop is CASSQLTTVNQPQHF. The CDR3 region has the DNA TGCGCCAGCAGCCAATTGACAACCGTCAATCAGCCCCAGCATTTT.

The CDR3 sequence: CASSLGQGGHEQFF. The CDR3 nucleotides are TGCGCCAGCAGCTTGGGACAGGGGGGCCATGAGCAGTTCTTC. V usage is TRBV5-1 and J usage is TRBJ2-1, with 9 bases lining up with TRBD1. Germline V gene sequence: CDR1 SGHRS, CDR2 YFSETQ. V was pared by 0 bases and J by 8 bases, with 3 bases of the junction left unmatched. This CDR3 has 14 amino acids. Full variable domain (rest looked up from reference TRBV5-1 and TRBJ2-1): KAGVTQTPRYLIKTRGQQVTLSCSPISGHRSVSWYQQTPGQGLQFLFEYFSETQRNKGNFPGRFSGRQFSNSRSEMNVSTLELGDSALYLCASSLGQGGHEQFFGPGTRLTVL.

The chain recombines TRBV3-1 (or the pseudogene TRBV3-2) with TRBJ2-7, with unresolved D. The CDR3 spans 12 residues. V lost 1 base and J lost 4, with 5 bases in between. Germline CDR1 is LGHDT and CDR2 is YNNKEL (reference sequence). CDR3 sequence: CASSQGGYEQYF. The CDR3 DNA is TGTGCCAGCAGCCAAGGGGGATACGAGCAGTACTTC.

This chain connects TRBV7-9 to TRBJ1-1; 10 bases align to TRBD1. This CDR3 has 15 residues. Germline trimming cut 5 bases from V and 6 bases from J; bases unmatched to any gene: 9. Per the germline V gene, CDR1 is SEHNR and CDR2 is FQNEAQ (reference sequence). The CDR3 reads CASSPGTGARAEAFF. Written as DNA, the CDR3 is TGTGCCAGCAGCCCTGGGACAGGGGCTAGGGCTGAAGCTTTCTTT.

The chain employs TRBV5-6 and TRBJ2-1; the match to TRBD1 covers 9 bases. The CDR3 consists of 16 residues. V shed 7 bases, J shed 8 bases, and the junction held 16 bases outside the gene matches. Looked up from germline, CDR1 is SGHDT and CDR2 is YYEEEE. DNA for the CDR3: TGTGCCAGCGAGGCTCCCGGGACAGGGTTGGGGGATGAGCAGTTCTTC. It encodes CASEAPGTGLGDEQFF.

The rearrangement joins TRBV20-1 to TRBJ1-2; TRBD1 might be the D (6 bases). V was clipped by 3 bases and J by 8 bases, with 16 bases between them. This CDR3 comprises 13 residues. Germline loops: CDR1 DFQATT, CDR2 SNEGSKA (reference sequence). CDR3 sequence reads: CSASLQGVGGYTF. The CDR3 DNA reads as TGCAGTGCTAGTCTACAGGGAGTAGGGGGCTACACCTTC.

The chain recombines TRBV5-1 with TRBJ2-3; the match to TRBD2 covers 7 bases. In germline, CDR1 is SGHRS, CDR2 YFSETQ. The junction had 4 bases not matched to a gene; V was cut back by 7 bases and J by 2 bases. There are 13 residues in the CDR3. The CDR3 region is CASGGLNTDTQYF. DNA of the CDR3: TGCGCCAGCGGGGGACTAAACACAGATACGCAGTATTTT.

The CDR3: CASSQEAGAITYEQYF. CDR3 DNA sequence: TGTGCCAGCAGCCAAGAGGCAGGGGCGATAACCTACGAGCAGTACTTC. V usage is TRBV3-1 (or the pseudogene TRBV3-2) and J usage is TRBJ2-7; tentative D call: TRBD1 (6 bases). The germline gives CDR1 LGHDT, CDR2 YNNKEL (reference sequence). The V and J ends lost 0 bases and 2 bases respectively, with 14 bases between them. The CDR3 runs 16 residues.